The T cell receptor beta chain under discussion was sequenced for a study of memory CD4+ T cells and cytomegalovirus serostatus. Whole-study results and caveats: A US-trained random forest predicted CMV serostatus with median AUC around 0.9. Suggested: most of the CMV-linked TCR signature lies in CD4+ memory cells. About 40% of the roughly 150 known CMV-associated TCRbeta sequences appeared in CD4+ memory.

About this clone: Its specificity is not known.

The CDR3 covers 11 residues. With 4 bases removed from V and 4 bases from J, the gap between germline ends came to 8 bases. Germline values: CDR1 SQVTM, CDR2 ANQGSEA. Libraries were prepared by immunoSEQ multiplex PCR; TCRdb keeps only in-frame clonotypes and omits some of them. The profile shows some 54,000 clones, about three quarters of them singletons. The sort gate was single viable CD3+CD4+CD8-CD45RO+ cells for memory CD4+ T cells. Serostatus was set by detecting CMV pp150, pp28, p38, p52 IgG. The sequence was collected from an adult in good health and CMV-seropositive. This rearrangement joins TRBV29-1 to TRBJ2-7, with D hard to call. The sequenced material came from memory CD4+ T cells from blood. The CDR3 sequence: CSVAEAYEQYF. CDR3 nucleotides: TGCAGCGTTGCCGAGGCTTACGAGCAGTACTTC.